This T cell receptor (beta chain) stems from a study of T cell repertoires in cytomegalovirus infection. Study overall: Both recently identified HLA-C-restricted and well-studied HLA-B-restricted CMV epitopes were used in the study.

TCRdb ran MiXCR on the reads and lists one entry per CDR3 protein. The table has roughly 730,000 distinct CDR3 sequences, 30% to 40% seen once. The CDR3 length is 17 residues. Germline V gene lookup returns CDR1 SGHDT and CDR2 YYEEEE. V lost 0 bases to trimming and J lost 3 bases; unmatched junction nucleotides: 8. This clonotype has just one count. Its specificity is not known. Study-wide results and caveats: Cumulative public TCR beta family frequency identified CMV carriers with the relevant HLA. HLA-C-restricted TCR beta clonotypes specific for CMV led the ex vivo response.

This clonotype originated in a human donor in good health (CMV status not recorded). Some clones in this sample may be carry-over from other donors' samples. The specimen was cultured PBMCs, collected from culture after CMV antigen stimulation. The chain has TRBV5-6 and TRBJ1-4; TRBD1 agrees at 7 bases. The CDR3 loop is CASSLALDRAANEKLFF. CDR3 in DNA: TGTGCCAGCAGCTTGGCCCTCGACAGGGCAGCTAATGAAAAACTGTTTTTT.